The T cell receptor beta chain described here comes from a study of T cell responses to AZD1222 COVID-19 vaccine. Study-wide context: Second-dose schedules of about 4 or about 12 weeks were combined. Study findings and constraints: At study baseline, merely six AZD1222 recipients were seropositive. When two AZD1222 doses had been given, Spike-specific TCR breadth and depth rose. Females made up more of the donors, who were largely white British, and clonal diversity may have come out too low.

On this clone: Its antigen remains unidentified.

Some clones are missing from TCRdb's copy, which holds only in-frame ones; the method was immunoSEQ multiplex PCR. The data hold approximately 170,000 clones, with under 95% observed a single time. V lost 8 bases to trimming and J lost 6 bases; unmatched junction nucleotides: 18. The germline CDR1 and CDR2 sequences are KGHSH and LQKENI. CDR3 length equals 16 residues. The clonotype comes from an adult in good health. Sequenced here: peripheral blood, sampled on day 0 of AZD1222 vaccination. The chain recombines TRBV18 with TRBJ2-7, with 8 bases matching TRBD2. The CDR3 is CASTGGASLPTGEQYF. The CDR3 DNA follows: TGTGCCAGCACGGGAGGGGCTAGTCTACCTACTGGCGAGCAGTACTTC.